Listed below are T cell receptor beta chains from one sample, sequenced in a study of T-cell memory formation after mild COVID-19. TCRdb called the 5' RACE reads again in MiXCR, with one record for every CDR3 protein. In the table there are about 350,000 distinct CDR3 sequences, 25% to 30% of which are singletons. Sequenced material: PBMCs or a T cell subset sorted from them (not recorded which). All receptors come from an adult woman who had mild COVID-19 (a few samples of this study predate the infection). Cell type and time point are not known. CDR3s include the opening cysteine and the closing phenylalanine or tryptophan. The D gene is left open where the match is weak. Not all rows give a size; the values are once, few, many and, for expanded clones, a class.

>.|.|TRBV12-3/TRBV12-4|TRBJ2-3
TGTGCCAGCAGTTTAAGGTCGGTGACAGACTTTACAGATACGCAGTATTTT
CASSLRSVTDFTDTQYF
>TRBD2|many|TRBV20-1|TRBJ2-1
TGCAGTGCCAAAAGCAGCGGGAGGGCTTCATACAATGAGCAGTTCTTC
CSAKSSGRASYNEQFF
>.|.|TRBV19|TRBJ1-4
TGTGCCAGTAGGAGTGAAAAACTGTTTTTT
CASRSEKLFF
>.|many|TRBV12-3/TRBV12-4|TRBJ2-1
TGTGCCAGCAGTTTAGCGGGAGGACTGAATGAGCAGTTCTTC
CASSLAGGLNEQFF
>.|many|TRBV4-2|TRBJ2-3
TGTGCCAGCAGCCTCCCAGGAGCCGGGATAGGGGGCACAGATACGCAGTATTTT
CASSLPGAGIGGTDTQYF
>.|many|TRBV7-9|TRBJ1-1
TGTGCCAGCAGTCCTGGGACTGAAGCTTTCTTT
CASSPGTEAFF
>TRBD1|few|TRBV4-1|TRBJ1-6
TGCGCCAGCAGCCAAGACCCGGGACAGGGCGGGAGGTCACCCCTCCACTTT
CASSQDPGQGGRSPLHF
>TRBD1|.|TRBV6-1|TRBJ2-3
TGTGCCAGCAGTAGGGGGCCAGATACGCAGTATTTT
CASSRGPDTQYF
>.|many|TRBV6-4|TRBJ2-1
TGTGCCAGCGGGTCAACTGAACAGGATGAGCAGTTCTTC
CASGSTEQDEQFF
>TRBD2|.|TRBV11-3|TRBJ2-1
TGTGCCAGCAGCACCGTAGGGACTAGCGGGAGGAATGAGCAGTTCTTC
CASSTVGTSGRNEQFF
>.|.|TRBV5-6|TRBJ1-2
TGTGCCAGCAGCTCGAGGACAGCTAACTATGGCTACACCTTC
CASSSRTANYGYTF
>TRBD2|.|TRBV24-1|TRBJ2-1
TGTGCCACCAGTGAACCGGGACTAGGCGATGAGCAGTTCTTC
CATSEPGLGDEQFF
>TRBD1|.|TRBV12-3/TRBV12-4|TRBJ2-5
TGTGCCAGCAGTCCCGACAGGGGGCTTAAAGAGACCCAGTACTTC
CASSPDRGLKETQYF
>TRBD2|.|TRBV7-9|TRBJ2-1
TGTGCCAGCAGCCCTCGGACTAGCGGGGGGTTCTATGAGCAGTTCTTC
CASSPRTSGGFYEQFF
>TRBD2|.|TRBV12-3/TRBV12-4|TRBJ2-2
TGTGCCAGCAACCCAAGGACTAGCGGGAATATCGGGGAGCTGTTTTTT
CASNPRTSGNIGELFF
>TRBD2|.|TRBV3-1|TRBJ2-1
TGTGCCAGCAGCCAAGGAACTAGCGCCTACAATGAGCAGTTCTTC
CASSQGTSAYNEQFF
>.|.|TRBV6-6|TRBJ1-2
TGTGCCAGCAGTTACTTCACGGGAGGTGGCGGCTACACCTTC
CASSYFTGGGGYTF
>TRBD2|.|TRBV9|TRBJ2-5
TGTGCCAGCAGCGTAGCGACTAGCGGGGGAGAGACCCAGTACTTC
CASSVATSGGETQYF
>.|few|TRBV7-2|TRBJ2-1
TGTGCCAGCAGCTTAGACTTTAACTTC
CASSLDFNF
>.|.|TRBV29-1|TRBJ2-3
TGCAGCGTTGAAGACTTTGGAGGGGGGATGACAGATACGCAGTATTTT
CSVEDFGGGMTDTQYF
>.|few|TRBV28|TRBJ1-4
TGTGCCAGCAGTTTCCTCCTTATTGGTCCGTTTTTT
CASSFLLIGPFF
>.|many|TRBV29-1|TRBJ2-3
TGCAGCGTTGCTCCCACAGGGACAGATACGCAGTATTTT
CSVAPTGTDTQYF
>TRBD2|.|TRBV18|TRBJ2-4
TGTGCCAGCTCACCAGCTAGCGGAGGGAACATTCAGTACTTC
CASSPASGGNIQYF
>.|.|TRBV6-5|TRBJ2-1
TGTGCCAGCAGGCCGGGCGGGACCTCCTACAATGAGCAGTTCTTC
CASRPGGTSYNEQFF
>.|.|TRBV19|TRBJ2-3
TGTGCCAGTAGTATAAGGGGCGTGATTACGCAGTATTTT
CASSIRGVITQYF
>TRBD1|few|TRBV7-6|TRBJ2-7
TGTGCCAGCAGCCGCTCCGGGACAGGGAACTACGAGCAGTACTTC
CASSRSGTGNYEQYF
>.|.|TRBV5-1|TRBJ2-3
TGCGCCAGCAGCTTGGTGGGACGGGCGAGCACAGATACGCAGTATTTT
CASSLVGRASTDTQYF
>.|.|TRBV2|TRBJ2-3
TGTGCCACACGCCGGGACACAGATACGCAGTATTTT
CATRRDTDTQYF
>TRBD1|.|TRBV28|TRBJ2-7
TGTGCCAGCAGTTTCCTCACAGGGGGAGCGGACGAGCAGTACTTC
CASSFLTGGADEQYF
>.|.|TRBV7-9|TRBJ1-2
TGTGCCAGCAGCTTGGGGGGCGATTTGCTAGGTGGCTACACCTTC
CASSLGGDLLGGYTF
>TRBD2|.|TRBV10-3|TRBJ2-4
TGTGCCATCAGGCCTAGCGGGGGCGAAAACATTCAGTACTTC
CAIRPSGGENIQYF
>TRBD2|.|TRBV24-1|TRBJ2-1
TGTGCCACCAGTGATTGGCTAGCGGGAGAATCGAACAATGAGCAGTTCTTC
CATSDWLAGESNNEQFF
>.|.|TRBV24-1|TRBJ2-1
TGTGCCACCAGTGATCCCCCCCCGATGGGGAACAATGAGCAGTTCTTC
CATSDPPPMGNNEQFF
>.|.|TRBV12-3/TRBV12-4|TRBJ2-2
TGTGCCAGCAGTTCCCGACAGCACACCGGGGAGCTGTTTTTT
CASSSRQHTGELFF
>.|few|TRBV6-6|TRBJ1-5
TGTGCCAGCAGGTCCCTCAACCCTCCTCAGCCCCAGCATTTT
CASRSLNPPQPQHF
>.|.|TRBV3-1|TRBJ1-4
TGTGCCAGCAGCCAAAGGACCGGGGGACTGTTTTTT
CASSQRTGGLFF
>.|many|TRBV6-5|TRBJ1-1
TGTGCCAGCACGCGGGGCATGAACACTGAAGCTTTCTTT
CASTRGMNTEAFF
>.|.|TRBV9|TRBJ2-1
TGTGCCAGCAGCCCTACTTCCTCGAGGGGTGAGCAGTTCTTC
CASSPTSSRGEQFF
>.|.|TRBV11-2|TRBJ2-1
TGTGCCAGCAGTTCTCAAAGGGACAATGAGCAGTTCTTC
CASSSQRDNEQFF
>.|few|TRBV27|TRBJ1-2
TGTGCCAGCAGTTTATCGGGACCTAACTATGGCTACACCTTC
CASSLSGPNYGYTF
>.|.|TRBV20-1|TRBJ2-5
TGCAGTGCCGGGAGTTTCCAAGAGACCCAGTACTTC
CSAGSFQETQYF
>.|.|TRBV7-8|TRBJ1-5
TGTGCCAGCTTCGAGGGGCCCCCTTATAGCAATCAGCCCCAGCATTTT
CASFEGPPYSNQPQHF